These 3 T cell receptor beta chains were sequenced from one sample in a study of identical twins. MiXCR, applied by TCRdb to the 5' RACE reads, yields one record per CDR3 protein. The table includes about 900,000 distinct CDR3 sequences, approximately 13% detected once. The same data also contributed to another study, on yellow fever vaccine responses in identical twins.

The sample comprised PBMCs. Receptors were obtained from a woman between 18 and 29 years old in good health.

The chain carries TRBV12-3 or TRBV12-4 and TRBJ1-5; 9 bases are shared with TRBD1. The CDR3 is 20 residues long. After removal of 11 bases from V and 0 bases from J, the junction contained 23 bases not matched to a gene. This CDR3 reads CADRRYRGQFSPISNQPQHF. For the CDR3, the DNA is TGTGCCGACCGACGCTACAGGGGGCAATTTAGCCCCATTAGCAATCAGCCCCAGCATTTT.

This clonotype was recorded many times. The chain joins TRBV28 to TRBJ1-3; TRBD1 aligns across 7 bases. With 3 bases clipped from V and 0 bases from J, the junction kept 5 bases outside the gene matches. CDR3 length: 16 residues. Germline CDR1 reads MDHEN; CDR2 reads SYDVKM. The DNA of the CDR3 is TGTGCCAGCAGTTTGGAGGGACAGTACTCTGGAAACACCATATATTTT. The encoded protein is CASSLEGQYSGNTIYF.

Ten or more counts support this clonotype. This chain uses TRBV5-1 with TRBJ2-1; D ambiguous. The CDR3 has 15 residues. V lost 0 bases and J 4 bases, leaving 11 bases between the germline ends. Germline loops: CDR1 SGHRS, CDR2 YFSETQ. DNA of the CDR3: TGCGCCAGCAGCTTGGTGGCGGACCCATACAATGAGCAGTTCTTC. Residues: CASSLVADPYNEQFF.